These 20 T cell receptor beta chains came from one sample sequenced in a study of Ad26.COV2.S vaccination and SARS-CoV-2 variants. Specified treatment: some 20 received Ad26.COV2.S at low or high dose, single or two shots; roughly 5 received placebo; per-sample allocation not given. Each sample was drawn 63 days after the first injection (of vaccine or placebo). Profiled with immunoSEQ multiplex PCR; TCRdb holds only in-frame clones, not every one. The sample lists fewer than 500,000 clones; around 90% were seen once. This specimen consisted of peripheral blood, obtained in a trial of Ad26.COV2.S vaccine versus placebo. The receptors come from a person aged 18-60 years who received the Ad26.COV2.S COVID-19 vaccine or a placebo.

The chain couples TRBV28 to TRBJ2-7; D may be TRBD1 or TRBD2 (7 bases each). Germline assignment: CDR1 MDHEN and CDR2 SYDVKM. This CDR3 is 15 amino acids long. Trimming took 5 bases from V and 3 from J, leaving 17 bases between them. CDR3 in DNA: TGTGCCAGCAGTCCGAGGGGGCGGGAGAACTACGAGCAGTACTTC. It yields the protein CASSPRGRENYEQYF. Together with reference TRBV28 and TRBJ2-7, the CDR3 gives the full variable domain: DVKVTQSSRYLVKRTGEKVFLECVQDMDHENMFWYRQDPGLGLRLIYFSYDVKMKEKGDIPEGYSVSREKKERFSLILESASTNQTSMYLCASSPRGRENYEQYFGPGTRLTVT.

This rearrangement joins TRBV6-1 to TRBJ2-2; TRBD1 matches 11 bases. The V gene's germline CDR1 is MNHNS and CDR2 SASEGT. Trimming at V came to 4 bases and at J to 6 bases, leaving 10 bases not matched to a gene. The CDR3 spans 17 residues. This CDR3 is CASSARTGGFYPGELFF. DNA of the CDR3: TGTGCCAGCAGTGCCCGGACAGGGGGCTTCTATCCCGGGGAGCTGTTTTTT.

This clone was observed a few times. The chain links TRBV5-1 to TRBJ2-1, with unresolved D. Trimming pared 0 bases from V and 6 bases from J, leaving 7 bases between. The CDR3 has 13 amino acids. Germline CDR1 SGHRS, CDR2 YFSETQ. CDR3 nucleotide sequence: TGCGCCAGCAGCTTGGAAGTCTTCAATGAGCAGTTCTTC. It yields the protein CASSLEVFNEQFF. Filled out from reference TRBV5-1 and TRBJ2-1, the complete variable domain reads KAGVTQTPRYLIKTRGQQVTLSCSPISGHRSVSWYQQTPGQGLQFLFEYFSETQRNKGNFPGRFSGRQFSNSRSEMNVSTLELGDSALYLCASSLEVFNEQFFGPGTRLTVL.

V is TRBV5-6 and J is TRBJ2-1; 8 nucleotides match TRBD1. Germline V gives CDR1 SGHDT, CDR2 YYEEEE. J lost 8 bases, V lost 0 bases, and 7 bases had no gene match. CDR3 length: 15 residues. In DNA form, the CDR3 reads TGTGCCAGCAGCTTGGGACAGGGGAGATTGGATGAGCAGTTCTTC. Protein: CASSLGQGRLDEQFF. Full variable domain (rest looked up from reference TRBV5-6 and TRBJ2-1): DAGVTQSPTHLIKTRGQQVTLRCSPKSGHDTVSWYQQALGQGPQFIFQYYEEEERQRGNFPDRFSGHQFPNYSSELNVNALLLGDSALYLCASSLGQGRLDEQFFGPGTRLTVL.

This chain joins TRBV4-3 and TRBJ1-2, with a possible D match to TRBD1 (6 bases). Germline V gene data show CDR1 as LGHNA and CDR2 as YSLEER. Deletions cut 3 bases from V and 5 bases from J, with 19 bases between. The CDR3 loop spans 16 amino acids. The CDR3 region has the DNA TGCGCCAGCAGCCAGGAACAGGGTACGGGGTTTTATGGCTACACCTTC. This codes for CASSQEQGTGFYGYTF.

The chain has TRBV28 and TRBJ2-1, with D possibly TRBD2 on 6 matching bases. Germline V gene data show CDR1 as MDHEN and CDR2 as SYDVKM. This CDR3 is 15 amino acids long. Deletions cut 3 bases from V and 3 bases from J, with 12 bases between. CDR3 region: CASSLRLARYNEQFF. For the CDR3, the DNA is TGTGCCAGCAGTTTGAGGCTAGCGCGCTACAATGAGCAGTTCTTC. The full variable domain, its missing parts supplied by reference TRBV28 and TRBJ2-1, is DVKVTQSSRYLVKRTGEKVFLECVQDMDHENMFWYRQDPGLGLRLIYFSYDVKMKEKGDIPEGYSVSREKKERFSLILESASTNQTSMYLCASSLRLARYNEQFFGPGTRLTVL.

This CDR3 is CASSPGTGGDTQYF. The DNA of the CDR3 is TGCGCCAGCAGCCCCGGGACAGGTGGGGATACGCAGTATTTT. V and J are TRBV4-1 and TRBJ2-3, with 8 bases aligning to TRBD1. CDR3 length: 14 residues. J gave up 6 bases and V 4 bases, and 6 bases lay outside the gene matches. The V gene's germline CDR1 is MGHRA and CDR2 YSYEKL.

This rearrangement joins TRBV6-5 to TRBJ2-1; D call uncertain. This CDR3 region has 11 residues. V lost 7 bases, J lost 6 bases, and 7 bases lay in between. Germline CDR1 MNHEY, CDR2 SVGAGI. The CDR3 DNA is TGTGCCAGCACCCTTGGCAATGAGCAGTTCTTC. Protein: CASTLGNEQFF.

DNA of the CDR3: TGTGCCATCAGTGAGTCAAGCACCCCAGGCGGTGAGCAGTTCTTC. Translated: CAISESSTPGGEQFF. The genes are TRBV10-3 and TRBJ2-1; no clear D gene. CDR1 is ENHRY, CDR2 SYGVKD, per germline. V lost 0 bases and J 9 bases, leaving 15 bases between the germline ends. This CDR3 has 15 residues.

This clone came up a few times. V gene TRBV5-6 combines with J gene TRBJ1-5; TRBD1 matches at 7 bases. The CDR3 length is 15 residues. After removal of 2 bases from V and 4 bases from J, the junction contained 6 bases not matched to a gene. Germline V lookup: CDR1 SGHDT, CDR2 YYEEEE. The CDR3 sequence is CASSLLGQVNQPQHF. CDR3 sequence (DNA): TGTGCCAGCAGCTTACTAGGACAGGTGAATCAGCCCCAGCATTTT.

This chain connects TRBV5-6 to TRBJ2-1; D remains ambiguous. V dropped 0 bases and J dropped 9 bases, with 10 bases sitting between them. The CDR3 spans 13 residues. From germline, CDR1 is SGHDT and CDR2 YYEEEE. CDR3 bases: TGTGCCAGCAGCTTGGGGCCGCCTGGTGAGCAGTTCTTC. This translates into CASSLGPPGEQFF.

The chain carries TRBV14 and TRBJ2-2; D is perhaps TRBD1 (5 bases). Germline V lookup: CDR1 SGHDN, CDR2 FVKESK. Between the trimmed V and J ends, which lost 0 bases and 3 bases, there was a span of 11 bases. The CDR3 is 16 amino acids. This CDR3 is CASSQDWGPYTGELFF. CDR3 sequence (DNA): TGTGCCAGCAGCCAAGATTGGGGCCCTTACACCGGGGAGCTGTTTTTT. Full variable domain (rest looked up from reference TRBV14 and TRBJ2-2): EAGVTQFPSHSVIEKGQTVTLRCDPISGHDNLYWYRRVMGKEIKFLLHFVKESKQDESGMPNNRFLAERTGGTYSTLKVQPAELEDSGVYFCASSQDWGPYTGELFFGEGSRLTVL.

The chain combines TRBV6-5 with TRBJ2-7; unclear D gene. There are 14 residues in the CDR3. V was pared by 0 bases and J by 4 bases, with 10 bases between. CDR1 is MNHEY, CDR2 SVGAGI, per germline. CDR3: CASSYSIIGYEQYF. The DNA for the CDR3 is TGTGCCAGCAGTTACTCGATTATTGGGTACGAGCAGTACTTC.

The J gene is TRBJ1-1, the V gene TRBV12-3 or TRBV12-4, with a tentative D call TRBD1 (5 bases). V was cut by 3 bases and J by 11 bases, with 16 bases left in between. The CDR3 is 13 residues long. The CDR3 region is CASSLSPGLGAFF. The DNA of the CDR3 is TGTGCCAGCAGTTTGTCGCCGGGACTCGGGGCTTTCTTT.

The chain combines TRBV7-6 with TRBJ2-7, with 10 positions matching TRBD2. Trimming cost V 5 bases and J 7 bases; bases outside gene matches: 11. This CDR3 is built from 15 residues. CDR1 is SGHVS, CDR2 FNYEAQ, per germline. DNA for the CDR3: TGTGCCAGCAGCATATCCGGGACTAGCGAGGGGGAGCAGTACTTC. This encodes CASSISGTSEGEQYF.

The chain combines TRBV11-3 with TRBJ2-5; 12 bases map to TRBD1. V lost 4 bases, J lost 1 base, and 7 bases stayed unmatched. The CDR3 covers 17 residues. Per the germline V gene, CDR1 is SGHNT and CDR2 is YENEEA. The CDR3 spells CASSSSQGQGAQETQYF. The DNA for the CDR3 is TGTGCCAGCAGCTCATCCCAGGGACAGGGGGCCCAAGAGACCCAGTACTTC.

This chain uses TRBV19 with TRBJ2-7; TRBD1 matches at 8 bases. The germline V gene encodes CDR1 LNHDA and CDR2 SQIVND (reference sequence). V lost 5 bases to trimming and J lost 3 bases; unmatched junction nucleotides: 3. The CDR3 is made up of 13 amino acids. The CDR3 here is CASSQTGVYEQYF. The CDR3 DNA reads as TGTGCCAGTAGTCAGACAGGGGTCTACGAGCAGTACTTC.

The rearrangement joins TRBV19 to TRBJ2-3; D gene unclear. CDR3 length equals 14 residues. Germline V lookup: CDR1 LNHDA, CDR2 SQIVND (reference sequence). Deletions cut 3 bases from V and 2 bases from J, with 9 bases between. CDR3 coding DNA: TGTGCCAGTAGTATCGGGCTTTTCACAGATACGCAGTATTTT. Protein: CASSIGLFTDTQYF.

This chain uses TRBV6-5 with TRBJ2-1; D may be TRBD2 (5 bases). V dropped 3 bases and J dropped 2 bases, with 14 bases sitting between them. Germline V lookup: CDR1 MNHEY, CDR2 SVGAGI. The length of the CDR3 is 16 residues. The CDR3 DNA follows: TGTGCCAGCAGTTATTCTTCTAGCTTCCCCTACAATGAGCAGTTCTTC. Translation: CASSYSSSFPYNEQFF.

V usage is TRBV27 and J usage is TRBJ2-1; 7 bases are a match to TRBD2. The CDR3 runs to 15 residues. The junction had 8 bases not matched to a gene; V was cut back by 5 bases and J by 4 bases. CDR1 and CDR2 (germline): MNHEY, SMNVEV (reference sequence). The CDR3 bases are TGTGCCAGCAGTCCTGACTGGGGGGGTTACAATGAGCAGTTCTTC. Translated, it gives CASSPDWGGYNEQFF.